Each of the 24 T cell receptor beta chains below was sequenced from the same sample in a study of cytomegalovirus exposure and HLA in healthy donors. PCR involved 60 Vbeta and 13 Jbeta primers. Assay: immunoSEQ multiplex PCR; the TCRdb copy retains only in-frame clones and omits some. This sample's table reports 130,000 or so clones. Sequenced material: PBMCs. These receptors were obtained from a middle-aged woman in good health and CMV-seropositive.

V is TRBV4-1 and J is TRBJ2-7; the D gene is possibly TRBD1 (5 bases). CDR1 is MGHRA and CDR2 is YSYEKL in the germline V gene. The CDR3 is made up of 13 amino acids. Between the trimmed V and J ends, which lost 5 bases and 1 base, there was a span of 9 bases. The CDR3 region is CASSKTVSYEQYF. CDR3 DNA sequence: TGCGCCAGCAGCAAGACAGTTTCCTACGAGCAGTACTTC.

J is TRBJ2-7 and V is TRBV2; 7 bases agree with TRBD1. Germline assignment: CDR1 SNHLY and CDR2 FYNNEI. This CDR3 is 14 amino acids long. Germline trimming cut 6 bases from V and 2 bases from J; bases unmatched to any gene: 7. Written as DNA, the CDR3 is TGTGCCAGCAGCCCGGGACAGTCGACCTACGAGCAGTACTTC. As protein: CASSPGQSTYEQYF.

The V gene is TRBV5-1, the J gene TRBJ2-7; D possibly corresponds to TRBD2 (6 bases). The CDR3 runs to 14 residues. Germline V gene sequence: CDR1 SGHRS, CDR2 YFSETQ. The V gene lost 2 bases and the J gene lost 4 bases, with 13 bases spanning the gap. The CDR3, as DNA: TGCGCCAGCAGCTTCGGCGGGAAGGAGTACGAGCAGTACTTC. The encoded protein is CASSFGGKEYEQYF.

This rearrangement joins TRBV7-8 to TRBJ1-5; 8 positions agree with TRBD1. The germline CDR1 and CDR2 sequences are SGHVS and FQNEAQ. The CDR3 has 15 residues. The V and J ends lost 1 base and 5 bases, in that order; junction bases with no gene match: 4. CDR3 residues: CASSLGRGPDQPQHF. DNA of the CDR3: TGTGCCAGCAGCTTAGGCAGGGGGCCGGATCAGCCCCAGCATTTT.

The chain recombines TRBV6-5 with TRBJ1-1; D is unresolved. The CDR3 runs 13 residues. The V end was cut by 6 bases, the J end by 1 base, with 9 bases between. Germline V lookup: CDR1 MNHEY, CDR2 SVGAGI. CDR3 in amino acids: CASRTRRNTEAFF. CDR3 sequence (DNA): TGTGCCAGCAGAACACGGAGGAACACTGAAGCTTTCTTT.

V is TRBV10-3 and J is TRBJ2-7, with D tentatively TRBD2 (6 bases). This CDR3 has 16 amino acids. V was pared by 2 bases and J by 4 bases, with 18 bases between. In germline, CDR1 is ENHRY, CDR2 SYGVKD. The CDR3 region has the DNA TGTGCCATCAGTGAGCCGTACGGGAGAGTGGAGTACGAGCAGTACTTC. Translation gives CAISEPYGRVEYEQYF.

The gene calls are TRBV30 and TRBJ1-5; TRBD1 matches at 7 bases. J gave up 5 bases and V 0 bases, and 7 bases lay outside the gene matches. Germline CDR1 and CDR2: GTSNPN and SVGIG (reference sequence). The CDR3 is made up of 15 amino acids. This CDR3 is CAWSVRRGNYQPQHF. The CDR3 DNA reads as TGTGCCTGGAGTGTACGCAGGGGGAATTATCAGCCCCAGCATTTT. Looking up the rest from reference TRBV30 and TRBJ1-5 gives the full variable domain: SQTIHQWPATLVQPVGSPLSLECTVEGTSNPNLYWYRQAAGRGLQLLFYSVGIGQISSEVPQNLSASRPQDRQFILSSKKLLLSDSGFYLCAWSVRRGNYQPQHFGDGTRLSIL.

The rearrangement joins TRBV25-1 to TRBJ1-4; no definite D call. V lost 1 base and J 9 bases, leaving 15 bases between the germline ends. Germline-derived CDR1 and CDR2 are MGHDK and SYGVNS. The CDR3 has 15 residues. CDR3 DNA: TGTGCCAGCAGTGAATCATCCCGGAGACTCCAAAAACTGTTTTTT. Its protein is CASSESSRRLQKLFF.

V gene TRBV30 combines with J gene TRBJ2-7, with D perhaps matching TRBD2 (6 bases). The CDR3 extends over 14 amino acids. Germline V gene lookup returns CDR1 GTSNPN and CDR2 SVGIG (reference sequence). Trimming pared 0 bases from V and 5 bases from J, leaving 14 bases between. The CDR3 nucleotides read TGTGCCTGGAGTGTACTACGGGGGAAAGACGAGCAGTACTTC. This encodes CAWSVLRGKDEQYF.

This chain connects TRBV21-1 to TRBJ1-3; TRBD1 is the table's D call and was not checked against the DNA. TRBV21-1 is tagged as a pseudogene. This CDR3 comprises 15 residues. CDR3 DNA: TGTGCCAGCAGCAAAACAGGGATAGCTGGAAACACCATATATTTT. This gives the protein CASSKTGIAGNTIYF.

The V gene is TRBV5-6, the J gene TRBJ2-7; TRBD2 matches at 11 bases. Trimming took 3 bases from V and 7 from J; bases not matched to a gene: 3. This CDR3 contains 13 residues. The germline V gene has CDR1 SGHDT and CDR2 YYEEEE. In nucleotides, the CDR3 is TGTGCCAGCAGCTCACTAGCGGGAGATGAGCAGTACTTC. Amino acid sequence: CASSSLAGDEQYF.

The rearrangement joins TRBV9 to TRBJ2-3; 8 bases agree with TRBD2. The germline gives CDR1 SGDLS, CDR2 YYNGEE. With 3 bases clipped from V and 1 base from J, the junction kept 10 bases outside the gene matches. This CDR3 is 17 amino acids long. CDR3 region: CASSAWGLEWRTDTQYF. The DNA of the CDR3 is TGTGCCAGCAGCGCGTGGGGACTAGAGTGGCGCACAGATACGCAGTATTTT.

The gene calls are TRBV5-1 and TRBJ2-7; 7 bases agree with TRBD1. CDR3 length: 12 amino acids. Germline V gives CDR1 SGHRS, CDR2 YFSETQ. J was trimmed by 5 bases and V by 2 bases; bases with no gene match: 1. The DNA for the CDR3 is TGCGCCAGCAGCTTAACAGGGGACGAGCAGTACTTC. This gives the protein CASSLTGDEQYF.

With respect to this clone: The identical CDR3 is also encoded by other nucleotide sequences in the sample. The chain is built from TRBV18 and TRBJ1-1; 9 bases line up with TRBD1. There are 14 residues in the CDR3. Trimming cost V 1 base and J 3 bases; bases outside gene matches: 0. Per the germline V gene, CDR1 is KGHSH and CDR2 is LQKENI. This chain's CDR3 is CASSPRTGDTEAFF. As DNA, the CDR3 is TGTGCCAGCTCACCACGGACAGGGGACACTGAAGCTTTCTTT. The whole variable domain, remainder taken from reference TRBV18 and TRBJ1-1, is NAGVMQNPRHLVRRRGQEARLRCSPMKGHSHVYWYRQLPEEGLKFMVYLQKENIIDESGMPKERFSAEFPKEGPSILRIQQVVRGDSAAYFCASSPRTGDTEAFFGQGTRLTVV.

The CDR3 protein is CASSGGLAGAFAGELFF. CDR3 bases: TGTGCCAGCAGCGGGGGACTAGCGGGAGCGTTTGCCGGGGAGCTGTTTTTT. The chain couples TRBV11-2 to TRBJ2-2; 14 bases line up with TRBD2. Germline CDR1 SGHAT, CDR2 FQNNGV. The J segment lost 6 bases and the V segment lost 5 bases, leaving 8 bases of the junction unmatched. The CDR3 length is 17 residues.

The CDR3 region is CASTLETGPTEGNTIYF. The CDR3 DNA reads as TGTGCCAGCACCCTAGAGACAGGGCCAACGGAAGGAAACACCATATATTTT. The gene calls are TRBV19 and TRBJ1-3; 7 bases map to TRBD1. CDR3 length: 17 amino acids. V trimming: 9 bases; J trimming: 4 bases; junction bases outside the gene matches: 18. Germline values: CDR1 LNHDA, CDR2 SQIVND (reference sequence). Looking up the rest from reference TRBV19 and TRBJ1-3 gives the full variable domain: DGGITQSPKYLFRKEGQNVTLSCEQNLNHDAMYWYRQDPGQGLRLIYYSQIVNDFQKGDIAEGYSVSREKKESFPLTVTSAQKNPTAFYLCASTLETGPTEGNTIYFGEGSWLTVV.

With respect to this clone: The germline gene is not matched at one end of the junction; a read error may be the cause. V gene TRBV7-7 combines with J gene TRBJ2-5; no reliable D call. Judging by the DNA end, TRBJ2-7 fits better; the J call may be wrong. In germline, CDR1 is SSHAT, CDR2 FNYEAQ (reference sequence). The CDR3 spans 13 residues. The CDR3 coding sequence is TGTGCTAGCAGCTTAAACCCTGGAGACGAGCAGTACTTC. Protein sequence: CASSLNPGDEQYF.

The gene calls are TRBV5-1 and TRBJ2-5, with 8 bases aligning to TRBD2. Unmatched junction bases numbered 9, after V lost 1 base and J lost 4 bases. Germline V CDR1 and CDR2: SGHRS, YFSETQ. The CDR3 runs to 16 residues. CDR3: CASSLSTGGFSETQYF. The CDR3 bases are TGCGCCAGCAGCTTGTCTACGGGAGGGTTCTCAGAGACCCAGTACTTC.

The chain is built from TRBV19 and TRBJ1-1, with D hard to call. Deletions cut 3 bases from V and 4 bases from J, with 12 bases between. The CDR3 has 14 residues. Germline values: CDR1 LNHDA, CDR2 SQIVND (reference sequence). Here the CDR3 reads CASSMAASGTEAFF. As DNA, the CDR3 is TGTGCCAGTAGTATGGCTGCTTCGGGCACTGAAGCTTTCTTT. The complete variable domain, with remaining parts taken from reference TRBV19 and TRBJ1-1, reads DGGITQSPKYLFRKEGQNVTLSCEQNLNHDAMYWYRQDPGQGLRLIYYSQIVNDFQKGDIAEGYSVSREKKESFPLTVTSAQKNPTAFYLCASSMAASGTEAFFGQGTRLTVV.

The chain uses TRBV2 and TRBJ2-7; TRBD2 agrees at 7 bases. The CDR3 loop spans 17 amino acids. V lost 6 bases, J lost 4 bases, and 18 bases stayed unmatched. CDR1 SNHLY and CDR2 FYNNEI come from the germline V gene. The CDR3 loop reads CASRGLTNGAGRYEQYF. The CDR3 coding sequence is TGTGCCAGCAGGGGACTAACCAACGGTGCAGGTCGGTACGAGCAGTACTTC. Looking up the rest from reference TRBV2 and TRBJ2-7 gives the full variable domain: EPEVTQTPSHQVTQMGQEVILRCVPISNHLYFYWYRQILGQKVEFLVSFYNNEISEKSEIFDDQFSVERPDGSNFTLKIRSTKLEDSAMYFCASRGLTNGAGRYEQYFGPGTRLTVT.

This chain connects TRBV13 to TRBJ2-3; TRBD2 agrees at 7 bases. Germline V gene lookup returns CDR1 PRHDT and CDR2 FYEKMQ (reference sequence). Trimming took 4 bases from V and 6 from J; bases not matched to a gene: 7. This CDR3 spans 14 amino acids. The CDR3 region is CASSSSGSTDTQYF. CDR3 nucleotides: TGTGCCAGCAGCTCTAGCGGCTCCACGGATACGCAGTATTTT.

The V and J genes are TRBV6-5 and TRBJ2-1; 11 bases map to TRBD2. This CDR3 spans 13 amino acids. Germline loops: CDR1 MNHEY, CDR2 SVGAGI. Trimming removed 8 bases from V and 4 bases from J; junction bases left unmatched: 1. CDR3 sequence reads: CASRTSGYNEQFF. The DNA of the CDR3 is TGTGCCAGCCGGACTAGCGGGTACAATGAGCAGTTCTTC.

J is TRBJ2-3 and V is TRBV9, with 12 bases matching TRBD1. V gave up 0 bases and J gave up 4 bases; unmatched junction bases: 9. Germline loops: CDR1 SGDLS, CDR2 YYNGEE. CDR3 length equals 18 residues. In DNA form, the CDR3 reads TGTGCCAGCAGCGTAGAGGGACAGGGGGCCTTCTGGGCAGATACGCAGTATTTT. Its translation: CASSVEGQGAFWADTQYF. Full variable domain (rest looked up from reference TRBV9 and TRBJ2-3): DSGVTQTPKHLITATGQRVTLRCSPRSGDLSVYWYQQSLDQGLQFLIQYYNGEERAKGNILERFSAQQFPDLHSELNLSSLELGDSALYFCASSVEGQGAFWADTQYFGPGTRLTVL.

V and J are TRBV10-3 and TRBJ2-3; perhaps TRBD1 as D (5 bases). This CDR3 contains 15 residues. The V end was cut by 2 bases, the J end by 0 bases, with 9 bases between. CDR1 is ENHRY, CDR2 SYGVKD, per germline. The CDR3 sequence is CAISEGHTSTDTQYF. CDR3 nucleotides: TGTGCCATCAGTGAGGGACATACTAGCACAGATACGCAGTATTTT.